These 19 T cell receptor beta chains came from one sample sequenced in a study of OX40 agonist ivuxolimab in advanced cancers. Profiled with immunoSEQ multiplex PCR; TCRdb holds only in-frame clones, not every one. Of tens of thousands of clones in the sample, 85% to 95% were seen once. Source: CD4+ or CD8+ T cells sorted from blood, taken in a trial of the OX40 agonist ivuxolimab. The receptors come from an adult with an advanced solid tumor such as melanoma, head and neck, liver or kidney cancer.

The chain links TRBV9 to TRBJ1-4; no definite D call. The CDR3 has 14 amino acids. Per germline, CDR1 SGDLS and CDR2 YYNGEE. Trimming left V 5 bases short and J 6 bases short, with 14 bases between. CDR3 residues: CASSETEMDEKLFF. The CDR3 bases are TGTGCCAGCAGTGAGACCGAGATGGATGAAAAACTGTTTTTT.

In DNA form, the CDR3 reads TGTGCCAGCAGCTTGGAGGCTAGCGGGAGGTTCTACGAGCAGTACTTC. As protein: CASSLEASGRFYEQYF. V usage is TRBV13 and J usage is TRBJ2-7; TRBD2 matches at 11 bases. Germline CDR1 and CDR2: PRHDT and FYEKMQ (reference sequence). CDR3 length equals 16 residues. V dropped 3 bases and J dropped 3; count of bases not matched to a gene: 7. The full variable domain, completed using reference TRBV13 and TRBJ2-7, is AAGVIQSPRHLIKEKRETATLKCYPIPRHDTVYWYQQGPGQDPQFLISFYEKMQSDKGSIPDRFSAQQFSDYHSELNMSSLELGDSALYFCASSLEASGRFYEQYFGPGTRLTVT.

Only one count was recorded for this clone. This chain links TRBV6-6 with TRBJ2-3, with D possibly TRBD1 on 6 matching bases. Germline CDR1 MNHNY, CDR2 SVGAGI (reference sequence). The V end was cut by 6 bases, the J end by 0 bases, with 10 bases between. The CDR3 covers 14 residues. The DNA of the CDR3 is TGTGCCAGCAGCCCGGGACATAGCACAGATACGCAGTATTTT. Residues: CASSPGHSTDTQYF.

This clone was recorded only once. The rearrangement uses TRBV13 and TRBJ2-1, with a tentative D call TRBD2 (6 bases). V lost 5 bases and J 7 bases, leaving 15 bases between the germline ends. Germline lookup yields CDR1 PRHDT and CDR2 FYEKMQ (reference sequence). CDR3 length: 14 residues. The CDR3 is CASSERGGINEQFF. The CDR3 DNA is TGTGCCAGCAGCGAGAGGGGCGGGATAAATGAGCAGTTCTTC.

The V and J genes are TRBV9 and TRBJ2-5, with 8 positions matching TRBD2. From germline, CDR1 is SGDLS and CDR2 YYNGEE. After removal of 0 bases from V and 7 bases from J, the junction contained 8 bases not matched to a gene. This CDR3 has 15 amino acids. The CDR3 loop reads CASSVDGRGGGTQYF. The CDR3 DNA sequence: TGTGCCAGCAGCGTAGACGGGAGGGGCGGAGGGACCCAGTACTTC.

The gene calls are TRBV7-3 and TRBJ2-1, with TRBD2 matching over 9 bases. Germline trimming cut 5 bases from V and 8 bases from J; bases unmatched to any gene: 16. This CDR3 region has 17 residues. The germline V gene has CDR1 SGHTA and CDR2 FQGTGA. CDR3 DNA sequence: TGTGCCAGCAGCCCCCAGGGGGGGCTAGCGGGGACGTATGAGCAGTTCTTC. Protein sequence: CASSPQGGLAGTYEQFF.

This CDR3 reads CASSVGGGGVGNTIYF. The CDR3 nucleotides read TGTGCCAGCAGCGTAGGTGGGGGCGGCGTGGGAAACACCATATATTTT. The chain uses TRBV9 and TRBJ1-3, with a weak D call TRBD1 (6 bases). V lost 0 bases, J lost 4 bases, and 14 bases lay in between. Germline values: CDR1 SGDLS, CDR2 YYNGEE. CDR3 length equals 16 residues.

This clone was picked up a small number of times. The chain couples TRBV21-1 to TRBJ2-7. TRBV21-1 is marked as a pseudogene. CDR3 length equals 15 residues. The CDR3 sequence: CASRQLDQRENEQYF. CDR3 in DNA: TGTGCCAGCAGACAACTGGACCAAAGGGAAAACGAGCAGTACTTC.

The chain employs TRBV29-1 and TRBJ2-1, with 12 bases matching TRBD2. Germline values: CDR1 SQVTM, CDR2 ANQGSEA. The CDR3 sequence is 15 residues long. V trimming: 2 bases; J trimming: 4 bases; junction bases outside the gene matches: 3. CDR3 protein: CSVERLAGAYNEQFF. CDR3 DNA: TGCAGCGTTGAAAGACTAGCGGGAGCTTACAATGAGCAGTTCTTC.

The V call is TRBV5-6, the J call TRBJ1-5, with D possibly matching TRBD1 (5 bases). Germline values: CDR1 SGHDT, CDR2 YYEEEE. This CDR3 has 17 amino acids. V was pared by 0 bases and J by 4 bases, with 17 bases between. CDR3 sequence reads: CASSLANDWQGNQPQHF. Written as DNA, the CDR3 is TGTGCCAGCAGCTTGGCCAATGATTGGCAGGGAAATCAGCCCCAGCATTTT.

V gene TRBV11-2 combines with J gene TRBJ2-7; D possibly corresponds to TRBD2 (5 bases). Trimming pared 5 bases from V and 8 bases from J, leaving 10 bases between. In germline, CDR1 is SGHAT, CDR2 FQNNGV. This CDR3 contains 11 residues. The CDR3 loop is CASSTLAKQYF. The DNA of the CDR3 is TGTGCCAGCAGCACATTAGCGAAGCAGTACTTC.

The rearrangement joins TRBV5-1 to TRBJ2-7; 8 positions match TRBD1. Germline CDR1 and CDR2: SGHRS and YFSETQ. This CDR3 has 14 residues. Trimming removed 2 bases from V and 6 bases from J; junction bases left unmatched: 7. CDR3 bases: TGCGCCAGCAGCTTAGGACAGGGACGTGTCGAGCAGTACTTC. Its protein product is CASSLGQGRVEQYF.

V gene TRBV28 combines with J gene TRBJ1-4; D gene uncertain. This CDR3 region has 13 residues. V shed 3 bases and J shed 1 base, with 3 bases lying between them. Per germline, CDR1 MDHEN and CDR2 SYDVKM. The CDR3 here is CASSLITNEKLFF. CDR3 DNA: TGTGCCAGCAGTTTGATAACTAATGAAAAACTGTTTTTT.

The rearrangement links TRBV27 to TRBJ2-6; no definite D call. Trimming took off 4 bases at V and 4 bases at J, with 11 bases between the two ends. Germline assignment: CDR1 MNHEY and CDR2 SMNVEV (reference sequence). The length of the CDR3 is 15 residues. CDR3 in amino acids: CASSSNPTGANVLTF. The DNA of the CDR3 is TGTGCCAGCAGTTCCAACCCCACGGGGGCCAACGTCCTGACTTTC.

This clone came up a few times. This chain links TRBV27 with TRBJ2-7; D unclear. Trimming left V 8 bases short and J 3 bases short, with 5 bases between. This CDR3 comprises 10 residues. Per the germline V gene, CDR1 is MNHEY and CDR2 is SMNVEV (reference sequence). The CDR3 nucleotides are TGTGCCAGCGGAAACTACGAGCAGTACTTC. Translation gives CASGNYEQYF.

The chain is built from TRBV9 and TRBJ2-2, with D possibly being TRBD2 (6 bases). Per germline, CDR1 SGDLS and CDR2 YYNGEE. V was pared by 2 bases and J by 7 bases, with 15 bases between. This CDR3 contains 15 residues. The DNA for the CDR3 is TGTGCCAGCAGCGTTTATCCCGATAGCGGCGGGGAGCTGTTTTTT. Encoded protein: CASSVYPDSGGELFF.

V gene TRBV13 combines with J gene TRBJ1-1, with 7 bases fitting TRBD1. Per germline, CDR1 PRHDT and CDR2 FYEKMQ (reference sequence). CDR3 length: 17 amino acids. Germline trimming cut 5 bases from V and 1 base from J; bases unmatched to any gene: 13. The CDR3 nucleotides are TGTGCCAGCAGCCCTTACCGATCGACAGGGCGGAACACTGAAGCTTTCTTT. Translation: CASSPYRSTGRNTEAFF.

The V gene is TRBV30, the J gene TRBJ2-2; 9 bases agree with TRBD2. The CDR3 sequence is 14 residues long. V lost 4 bases and J lost 4; bases outside the gene matches: 4. CDR1 and CDR2 (germline): GTSNPN, SVGIG (reference sequence). The CDR3 sequence is CAWNSGRGTGELFF. The CDR3 region has the DNA TGTGCCTGGAATAGCGGGAGAGGCACCGGGGAGCTGTTTTTT.

The CDR3 coding sequence is TGTGCCAGCAGCCAAGGGGGGCCCCAGCATTTT. It is translated as CASSQGGPQHF. The V gene is TRBV4-2, the J gene TRBJ1-5; D not resolved. CDR3 length: 11 amino acids. Germline values: CDR1 LGHNA, CDR2 YNFKEQ. Trimming cost V 1 base and J 9 bases, with 4 bases left between them.